The next 15 T cell receptor beta chains were all read from a single sample in a study of blood T cell repertoires in COVID-19. Libraries were prepared by immunoSEQ multiplex PCR; TCRdb keeps only in-frame clonotypes and omits some of them. The sample lists 76,000 or so clones; about nine tenths were seen once. The sample comprised peripheral blood. These receptors all stem from a man older than 75 in a cohort sampled during active COVID-19.

This clone occurred once. The genes are TRBV6-5 and TRBJ2-7; 8 bases map to TRBD1. Losses at the gene ends were 0 bases for V and 4 bases for J; bases not matched to a gene: 5. This CDR3 is built from 15 residues. Germline CDR1 and CDR2: MNHEY and SVGAGI. DNA of the CDR3: TGTGCCAGCAGTTACTCGGGGACAGGTACATACGAGCAGTACTTC. This codes for CASSYSGTGTYEQYF.

The rearrangement joins TRBV18 to TRBJ2-7, with TRBD1 as a possible D gene (6 bases). Trimming took 3 bases from V and 4 from J, leaving 7 bases between them. Germline V gene data show CDR1 as KGHSH and CDR2 as LQKENI. The CDR3 length is 12 residues. This chain's CDR3 is CASSPGQYEQYV. The CDR3 nucleotides are TGTGCCAGCTCACCCGGACAGTACGAGCAGTACGTC.

The V gene is TRBV5-3, the J gene TRBJ1-6, with 8 bases identical to TRBD1. TRBV5-3 is placed among ORFs of uncertain function. Trimming removed 3 bases from V and 10 bases from J; junction bases left unmatched: 15. The CDR3 spans 17 residues. As DNA, the CDR3 is TGTGCCAGAAGCTCAGGCCGACAGGGGCGTATGGGATCACCCCTCCACTTT. This gives the protein CARSSGRQGRMGSPLHF.

The V and J genes are TRBV24-1 and TRBJ2-3, with 8 bases matching TRBD2. Germline V CDR1 and CDR2: KGHDR, SFDVKD. Trimming removed 4 bases from V and 4 bases from J; junction bases left unmatched: 9. CDR3 length: 16 amino acids. The CDR3 sequence is CATSDPYRGGSDTQYF. For the CDR3, the DNA is TGTGCCACCAGTGACCCCTATCGCGGGGGGTCAGATACGCAGTATTTT.

The chain links TRBV4-2 to TRBJ2-2; TRBD1 might be the D (5 bases). V lost 0 bases, J lost 4 bases, and 9 bases lay in between. CDR1 and CDR2 (germline): LGHNA, YNFKEQ. The CDR3 runs to 15 residues. DNA for the CDR3: TGTGCCAGCAGCCAAGATATCACAGGCACCGGGGAGCTGTTTTTT. It specifies CASSQDITGTGELFF.

This clone occurred once. The chain combines TRBV19 with TRBJ1-3; a possible D gene is TRBD1 (5 bases). Trimming shortened V by 2 bases and J by 0 bases, and 11 bases separated the two germline ends. CDR3 length equals 16 residues. Germline values: CDR1 LNHDA, CDR2 SQIVND (reference sequence). The CDR3 nucleotides are TGTGCCAGTAGTATAAGCACAGGACGCTCTGGAAACACCATATATTTT. Its translation is CASSISTGRSGNTIYF.

The chain is built from TRBV3-1 (or the pseudogene TRBV3-2) and TRBJ1-6; D remains ambiguous. The CDR3 has 13 amino acids. The germline CDR1 and CDR2 sequences are LGHDT and YNNKEL (reference sequence). Trimming took off 1 base at V and 6 bases at J, with 4 bases between the two ends. This CDR3 reads CASSQAVNSPLHF. As DNA, the CDR3 is TGTGCCAGCAGCCAAGCAGTTAATTCACCCCTCCACTTT.

V is TRBV6-6 and J is TRBJ1-2; tentative D call: TRBD1 (6 bases). The length of the CDR3 is 15 residues. Deletions cut 6 bases from V and 3 bases from J, with 17 bases between. Germline V gene sequence: CDR1 MNHNY, CDR2 SVGAGI (reference sequence). The chain's CDR3 is CASRESRGTDYGYTF. Written as DNA, the CDR3 is TGTGCCAGCAGGGAAAGCAGGGGAACTGACTATGGCTACACCTTC.

This chain connects TRBV10-3 to TRBJ1-6, with 9 bases identical to TRBD1. Per germline, CDR1 ENHRY and CDR2 SYGVKD. The V segment lost 9 bases and the J segment 9 bases; nucleotides outside the gene matches: 9. The CDR3 has 14 residues. CDR3 amino acids: CAIGKDRGTSPLHF. CDR3 DNA: TGTGCCATAGGAAAGGACAGGGGAACTTCACCCCTCCACTTT.

The gene calls are TRBV5-4 and TRBJ1-1; D remains unclear. Germline CDR1 is SGHNT and CDR2 is YYREEE (reference sequence). The V and J ends lost 3 bases and 5 bases respectively, with 17 bases between them. The CDR3 is made up of 15 amino acids. The CDR3 bases are TGTGCCAGCAGCTCCCGGGTAGATCGATGGACTGAAGCTTTCTTT. This encodes CASSSRVDRWTEAFF.

The rearrangement uses TRBV12-1 and TRBJ1-4; the table names TRBD1, a call not compared with the DNA. TRBV12-1 is a pseudogene segment. CDR3 length: 16 residues. This CDR3 is CASSFTKGARGEKLFF. The CDR3 DNA reads as TGTGCCAGCAGCTTTACGAAGGGGGCTAGAGGGGAAAAACTGTTTTTT.

This clone was seen only a few times. The V call is TRBV9, the J call TRBJ2-7, with D perhaps TRBD1 (6 bases). V was trimmed by 3 bases and J by 2 bases, leaving 12 bases between them. Per the germline V gene, CDR1 is SGDLS and CDR2 is YYNGEE. The CDR3 is 14 amino acids. The CDR3 region is CASSGRTAPYEQYF. The CDR3 region has the DNA TGTGCCAGCAGCGGACGGACAGCCCCCTACGAGCAGTACTTC.

V is TRBV18 and J is TRBJ2-7; 14 bases agree with TRBD2. The CDR3 extends over 15 amino acids. CDR1 is KGHSH and CDR2 is LQKENI in the germline V gene. J lost 7 bases, V lost 4 bases, and 6 bases had no gene match. The CDR3 DNA reads as TGTGCCAGCTCACAGACTAGCGGGGGGGCATATGAGCAGTACGTC. This sequence encodes CASSQTSGGAYEQYV.

This clone was observed a single time. The chain recombines TRBV7-8 with TRBJ1-2; TRBD1 aligns across 7 bases. V was clipped by 4 bases and J by 1 base; unmatched bases: 3. The CDR3 runs 14 residues. CDR1 SGHVS and CDR2 FQNEAQ come from the germline V gene. The CDR3 sequence is CASSYRQGNYGYTF. CDR3 DNA sequence: TGTGCCAGCAGCTACCGACAGGGTAACTATGGCTACACCTTC.

This clone was picked up a small number of times. The rearrangement links TRBV11-2 to TRBJ1-5; a possible D gene is TRBD1 (5 bases). CDR1 and CDR2 from the germline V gene are SGHAT and FQNNGV. V was pared by 3 bases and J by 1 base, with 7 bases between. The CDR3 contains 14 residues. Written as DNA, the CDR3 is TGTGCCAGCAGCTTGGCAGGGAGCAATCAGCCCCAGCATTTT. It encodes CASSLAGSNQPQHF.